The table lists the clone carrying this TCR beta chain with many counts. Antigen unknown. The template was RNA from unsorted bulk tissue. This non-tumor lung sample came from over 3 cm beyond the tumor edge. This sample stems from a study of tumor and adjacent non-tumor tissue in lung cancer. About the study: The patients, around 10 men and 4 to 6 women, were roughly 30 to 85 with stage I to III disease.

A modified ARM-PCR protocol with three rounds of nested PCR amplified TCRbeta. From the multiplex PCR reads, TCRdb called clonotypes with MiXCR, one entry per CDR3 protein. The sample holds about 100,000 distinct CDR3 sequences; 65% are singletons and the top ten take roughly 19%. Notes on the study in general: In normal lung, the top 100 clones were significantly more dominant than in tumor. Tumor tissue had significantly higher TCR diversity than normal lung. Higher tumor TCR diversity was associated with shorter survival.

The germline V gene has CDR1 LGHNA and CDR2 YNFKEQ. The V and J ends lost 0 bases and 4 bases, in that order; junction bases with no gene match: 7. The CDR3 spans 16 residues. The chain couples TRBV4-2 to TRBJ2-5; 8 bases align to TRBD1. The sample consisted of distant non-tumor lung tissue. The sequence was obtained from a man under 40 with non-small cell lung cancer. The chain's CDR3 is CASSQDGGQEGETQYF. Here the CDR3 DNA reads TGTGCCAGCAGCCAAGATGGGGGACAGGAGGGAGAGACCCAGTACTTC.